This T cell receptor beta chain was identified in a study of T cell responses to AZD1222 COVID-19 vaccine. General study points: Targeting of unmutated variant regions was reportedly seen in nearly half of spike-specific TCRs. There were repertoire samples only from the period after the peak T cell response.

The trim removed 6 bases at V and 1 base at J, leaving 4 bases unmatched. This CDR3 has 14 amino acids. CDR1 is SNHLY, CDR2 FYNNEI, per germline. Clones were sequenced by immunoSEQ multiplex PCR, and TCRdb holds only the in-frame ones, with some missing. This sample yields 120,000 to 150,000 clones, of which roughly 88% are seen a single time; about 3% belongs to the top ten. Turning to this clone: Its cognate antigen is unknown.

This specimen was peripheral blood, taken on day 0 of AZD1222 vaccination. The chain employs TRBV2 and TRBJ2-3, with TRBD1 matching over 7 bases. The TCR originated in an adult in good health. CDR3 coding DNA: TGTGCCAGCAGAAAACAGGGGCGCACAGATACGCAGTATTTT. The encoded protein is CASRKQGRTDTQYF.